The 14 T cell receptor beta chains reported below all come from one sample, sequenced in a study of T-cell reconstitution after alpha-beta-depleted transplantation in children. TCRbeta library construction was performed incorporating unique molecular identifiers. One entry per CDR3 protein results from TCRdb running MiXCR on the PCR reads. This repertoire shows about 980,000 distinct CDR3 sequences, about 29% found once; its top ten account for 25% to 35%. The source material was PBMCs, mostly from graft donor cells, sampled 360 days after TCRalphabeta/CD19-depleted stem cell transplant. The origin of the receptors is a boy in the first two years of life who had a stem cell transplant for SCID, so the T cells may come from the graft donor.

The gene calls are TRBV7-9 and TRBJ1-3, with D possibly matching TRBD1 (6 bases). V lost 5 bases and J 4 bases, leaving 15 bases between the germline ends. Germline V gene data show CDR1 as SEHNR and CDR2 as FQNEAQ (reference sequence). The CDR3 has 15 residues. CDR3 nucleotides: TGTGCCAGCAGCCTGGCAGGGGCGAAGGGAAACACCATATATTTT. This codes for CASSLAGAKGNTIYF.

V usage is TRBV28 and J usage is TRBJ2-5; the D gene is possibly TRBD1 (6 bases). V was trimmed by 2 bases and J by 7 bases, leaving 11 bases between them. CDR1 and CDR2 (germline): MDHEN, SYDVKM. The CDR3 length is 13 residues. CDR3 coding DNA: TGTGCCAGCAGTTTACAGGGGTCCGGGACCCAGTACTTC. It codes for CASSLQGSGTQYF. Variable domain in full (rest from reference TRBV28 and TRBJ2-5): DVKVTQSSRYLVKRTGEKVFLECVQDMDHENMFWYRQDPGLGLRLIYFSYDVKMKEKGDIPEGYSVSREKKERFSLILESASTNQTSMYLCASSLQGSGTQYFGPGTRLLVL.

DNA of the CDR3: TGCAGTGCTAAGGAGGGCGCCGTCCTCGAGCAGTACTTC. Translated: CSAKEGAVLEQYF. This sequence joins TRBV20-1 and TRBJ2-7; weak D call: TRBD2 (6 bases). Trimming pared 4 bases from V and 6 bases from J, leaving 16 bases between. The CDR3 spans 13 residues. The germline CDR1 and CDR2 sequences are DFQATT and SNEGSKA (reference sequence).

This clonotype has a handful of counts. The chain is built from TRBV7-9 and TRBJ2-7; maybe TRBD1 (6 bases). Trimming removed 2 bases from V and 3 bases from J, with 11 bases in between. The CDR3 is 14 amino acids. Germline CDR1 and CDR2: SEHNR and FQNEAQ (reference sequence). This CDR3 reads CASSLSHRDYEQYF. CDR3 sequence (DNA): TGTGCCAGCAGCTTATCCCACAGGGACTACGAGCAGTACTTC.

This clonotype has more than one count but fewer than ten. The chain recombines TRBV4-2 with TRBJ1-1; D call uncertain. Germline CDR1 and CDR2: LGHNA and YNFKEQ. V was cut by 7 bases and J by 2 bases, with 14 bases left in between. The CDR3 loop spans 14 amino acids. DNA for the CDR3: TGTGCCAGCACCCTAGCAGGAGCAAACACTGAAGCTTTCTTT. It translates to CASTLAGANTEAFF.

The chain recombines TRBV10-3 with TRBJ2-2; maybe TRBD2 (5 bases). The CDR3 runs 14 residues. Germline V gene sequence: CDR1 ENHRY, CDR2 SYGVKD. V lost 5 bases and J lost 3, with 10 bases in between. This CDR3 reads CAISNRGHTGELFF. CDR3 nucleotide sequence: TGTGCCATCAGTAATCGCGGGCACACCGGGGAGCTGTTTTTT.

The CDR3 nucleotides are TGCGCCAGCAGCACCCGGACTAGCGGGGGGGCGGTAGTTAACAATGAGCAGTTCTTC. Translation gives CASSTRTSGGAVVNNEQFF. The chain employs TRBV5-1 and TRBJ2-1; 15 bases line up with TRBD2. CDR3 size: 19 residues. Trimming removed 4 bases from V and 5 bases from J; junction bases left unmatched: 13. The germline gives CDR1 SGHRS, CDR2 YFSETQ.

V is TRBV30 and J is TRBJ2-1; 8 bases are shared with TRBD2. V was pared by 4 bases and J by 2 bases, with 7 bases of the junction left unmatched. The CDR3 length is 15 residues. The V gene's germline CDR1 is GTSNPN and CDR2 SVGIG (reference sequence). The CDR3, as DNA: TGTGCCTGGAATTCTGGCGGGGGGACCTACAATGAGCAGTTCTTC. It is translated as CAWNSGGGTYNEQFF.

The chain recombines TRBV4-1 with TRBJ2-5; perhaps TRBD2 as D (6 bases). V gave up 4 bases and J gave up 2 bases, with 23 bases separating them. The CDR3 has 18 amino acids. Germline V gene data show CDR1 as MGHRA and CDR2 as YSYEKL. The CDR3 protein is CASSPFTSGTGVQETQYF. The DNA of the CDR3 is TGCGCCAGCAGCCCATTTACATCCGGGACGGGGGTACAAGAGACCCAGTACTTC.

This chain joins TRBV24-1 and TRBJ2-2; D is undetermined. Trimming stripped 3 bases from V and 4 bases from J, with 8 bases between. This CDR3 has 14 residues. The germline gives CDR1 KGHDR, CDR2 SFDVKD. CDR3 in DNA: TGTGCCACCAGTGATACCAGCCCCACCGGGGAGCTGTTTTTT. Protein sequence: CATSDTSPTGELFF.

The J gene is TRBJ1-5, the V gene TRBV20-1; D might be TRBD1 (5 bases). Germline CDR1 DFQATT, CDR2 SNEGSKA (reference sequence). The germline V and J ends were trimmed by 3 bases and 4 bases, with 16 bases remaining between them. CDR3 length: 15 amino acids. The CDR3 region is CSARGPGRGNQPQHF. CDR3 nucleotide sequence: TGCAGTGCTAGGGGGCCGGGCCGCGGGAATCAGCCCCAGCATTTT.

This clonotype was recorded only once. The V call is TRBV11-1, the J call TRBJ2-3; 9 bases line up with TRBD2. V lost 1 base, J lost 4 bases, and 6 bases stayed unmatched. Germline-derived CDR1 and CDR2 are SGHAT and FQDESV (reference sequence). The CDR3 covers 16 residues. The CDR3 region has the DNA TGTGCCAGCAGCTTAGGGGGACTAGCCTCTCCAGATACGCAGTATTTT. This translates into CASSLGGLASPDTQYF.

This chain joins TRBV20-1 and TRBJ2-1; the D gene is possibly TRBD1 (6 bases). V lost 1 base and J lost 9, with 16 bases in between. Germline V gene data show CDR1 as DFQATT and CDR2 as SNEGSKA (reference sequence). The CDR3 totals 14 residues. CDR3 sequence (DNA): TGCAGTGCTAGAGGGGCAGGGGTGGGGAGTGAGCAGTTCTTC. Translating it yields CSARGAGVGSEQFF.

This clonotype was found a few times. V gene TRBV2 combines with J gene TRBJ1-1; D not resolved. The length of the CDR3 is 15 residues. The ends were cut back, 4 bases at V and 5 bases at J, with 17 bases in the middle. Germline loops: CDR1 SNHLY, CDR2 FYNNEI. In DNA, the CDR3 is TGTGCCAGCAGTGTCGAGGACTTCTTGGGTACTGAAGCTTTCTTT. The encoded protein is CASSVEDFLGTEAFF. The full variable domain, rest sourced from reference TRBV2 and TRBJ1-1, is EPEVTQTPSHQVTQMGQEVILRCVPISNHLYFYWYRQILGQKVEFLVSFYNNEISEKSEIFDDQFSVERPDGSNFTLKIRSTKLEDSAMYFCASSVEDFLGTEAFFGQGTRLTVV.